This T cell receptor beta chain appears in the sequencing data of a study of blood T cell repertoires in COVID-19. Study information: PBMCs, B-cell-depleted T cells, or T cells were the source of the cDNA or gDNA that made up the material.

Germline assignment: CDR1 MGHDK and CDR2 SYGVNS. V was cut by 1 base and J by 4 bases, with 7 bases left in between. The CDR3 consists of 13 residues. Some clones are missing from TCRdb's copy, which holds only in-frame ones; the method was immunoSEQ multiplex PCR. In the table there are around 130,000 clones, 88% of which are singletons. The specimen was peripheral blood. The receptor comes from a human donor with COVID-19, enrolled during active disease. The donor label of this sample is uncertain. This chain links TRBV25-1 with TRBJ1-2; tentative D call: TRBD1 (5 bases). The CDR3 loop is CASSESGIYGYTF. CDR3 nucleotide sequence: TGTGCCAGCAGTGAATCAGGGATCTATGGCTACACCTTC.